Included here is one T cell receptor (beta chain) sequence, with context. Its antigen is not known. Sequencing was performed with immunoSEQ multiplex PCR; in TCRdb, only in-frame clones are kept and a portion is missing. The profile shows a few hundred thousand clones, 67% of them singletons. This entry belongs to a study of cytotoxic CD8 clonotypes in ibrutinib-treated CLL. This CDR3 has 14 residues. Trimming left V 4 bases short and J 4 bases short, with 12 bases between. Germline CDR1 reads SGHDN; CDR2 reads FVKESK. Study findings and constraints: Baseline clonality, above age-matched healthy donor levels, tracked circulating CD8+ T-cell counts. Clonality grew at ibrutinib response; at progression, it decreased back toward baseline.

The receptor was isolated from a human donor with chronic lymphocytic leukemia. The chain carries TRBV14 and TRBJ2-3; possible D gene TRBD2, 6 bases. This material consisted of PBMCs, taken after 36 months of ibrutinib treatment. The CDR3 spells CASSLWRGPDTQYF. The CDR3 DNA reads as TGTGCCAGCAGCCTCTGGCGGGGTCCAGATACGCAGTATTTT.